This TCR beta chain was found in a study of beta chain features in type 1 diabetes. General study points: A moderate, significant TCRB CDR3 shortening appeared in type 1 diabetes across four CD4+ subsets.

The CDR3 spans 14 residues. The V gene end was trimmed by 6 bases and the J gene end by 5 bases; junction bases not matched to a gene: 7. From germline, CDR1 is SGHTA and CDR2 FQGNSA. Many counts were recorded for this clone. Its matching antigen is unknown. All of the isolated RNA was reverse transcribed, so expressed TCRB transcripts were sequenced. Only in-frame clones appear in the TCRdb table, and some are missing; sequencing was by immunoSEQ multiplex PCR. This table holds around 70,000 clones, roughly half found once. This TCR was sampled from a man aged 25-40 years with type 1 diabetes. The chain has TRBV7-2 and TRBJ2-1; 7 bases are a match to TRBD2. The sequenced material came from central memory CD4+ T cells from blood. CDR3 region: CASRRTSRNNEQFF. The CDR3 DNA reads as TGTGCCAGCAGGCGGACTAGTAGGAACAATGAGCAGTTCTTC. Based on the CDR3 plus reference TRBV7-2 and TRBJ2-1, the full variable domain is GAGVSQSPSNKVTEKGKDVELRCDPISGHTALYWYRQSLGQGLEFLIYFQGNSAPDKSGLPSDRFSAERTGGSVSTLTIQRTQQEDSAVYLCASRRTSRNNEQFFGPGTRLTVL.